This T cell receptor (beta chain) comes out of a study of cytomegalovirus exposure and HLA in healthy donors. While unrecorded immune exposures were likely, the donors were nominally healthy when sampled. General observations from the study: Later on, a genetic analysis was performed. It linked a missense variant in DCLRE1C with V- and J-gene trimming of TCR beta. Earlier analysis found most TCR beta V segments productive about 90% or about 30% of the time. An apparent linkage of common viral pathogens to several of the most significant clusters emerged in a later analysis.

Researchers ran the PCR with 60 Vbeta and 13 Jbeta primers. Generated by immunoSEQ multiplex PCR, the TCRdb table keeps only in-frame clones and is missing some. The table includes around 100,000 clones, around 73% detected once. Concerning this clone itself: Its specificity is unknown.

Material: PBMCs. This sequence was found in a woman in her 40s in good health and CMV-seronegative.

As DNA, the CDR3 is TGTGCCAGCAGTTACTCGGGGGGACAGACTAATTCACCCCTCCACTTT. This sequence encodes CASSYSGGQTNSPLHF. The rearrangement links TRBV6-6 to TRBJ1-6, with 7 positions matching TRBD1. CDR3 length equals 16 residues. CDR1 and CDR2 (germline): MNHNY, SVGAGI (reference sequence). V shed 0 bases and J 6 bases; nucleotides not matched to a gene: 5.